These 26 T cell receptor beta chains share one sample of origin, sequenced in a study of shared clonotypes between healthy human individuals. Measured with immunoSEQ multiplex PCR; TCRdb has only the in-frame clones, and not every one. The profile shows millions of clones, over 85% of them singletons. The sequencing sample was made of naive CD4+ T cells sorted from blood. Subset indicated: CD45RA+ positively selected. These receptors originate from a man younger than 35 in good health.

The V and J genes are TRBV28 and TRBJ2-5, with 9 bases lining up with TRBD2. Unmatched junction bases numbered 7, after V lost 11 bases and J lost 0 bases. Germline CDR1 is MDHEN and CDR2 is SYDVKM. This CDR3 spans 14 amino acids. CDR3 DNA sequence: TGTGCCGACCTAGCGGGGTTGTACCAAGAGACCCAGTACTTC. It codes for CADLAGLYQETQYF. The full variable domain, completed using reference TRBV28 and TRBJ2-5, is DVKVTQSSRYLVKRTGEKVFLECVQDMDHENMFWYRQDPGLGLRLIYFSYDVKMKEKGDIPEGYSVSREKKERFSLILESASTNQTSMYLCADLAGLYQETQYFGPGTRLLVL.

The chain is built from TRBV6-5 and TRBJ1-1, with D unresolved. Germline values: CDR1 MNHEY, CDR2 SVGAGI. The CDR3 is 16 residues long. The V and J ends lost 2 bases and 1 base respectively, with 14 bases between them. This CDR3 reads CASSYARGAGNTEAFF. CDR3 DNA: TGTGCCAGCAGTTACGCACGGGGAGCGGGGAACACTGAAGCTTTCTTT.

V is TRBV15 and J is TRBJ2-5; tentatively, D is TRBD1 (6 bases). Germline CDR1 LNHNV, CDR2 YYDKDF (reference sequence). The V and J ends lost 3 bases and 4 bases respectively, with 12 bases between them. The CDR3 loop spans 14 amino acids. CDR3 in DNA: TGTGCCACCAGCAGCAGGGGTTTCGGAGAGACCCAGTACTTC. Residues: CATSSRGFGETQYF.

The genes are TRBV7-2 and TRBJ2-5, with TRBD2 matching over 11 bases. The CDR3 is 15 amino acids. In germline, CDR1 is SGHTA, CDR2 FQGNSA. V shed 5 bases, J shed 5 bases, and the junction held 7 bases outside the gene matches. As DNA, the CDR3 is TGTGCCAGCAGCGGAACTAGCGGGAGTTGGGAGACCCAGTACTTC. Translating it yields CASSGTSGSWETQYF.

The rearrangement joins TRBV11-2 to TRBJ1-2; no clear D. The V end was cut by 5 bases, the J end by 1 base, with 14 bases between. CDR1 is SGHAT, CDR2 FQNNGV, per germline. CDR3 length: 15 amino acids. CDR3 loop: CASSPSSADNYGYTF. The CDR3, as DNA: TGTGCCAGCAGCCCTTCAAGCGCAGATAACTATGGCTACACCTTC.

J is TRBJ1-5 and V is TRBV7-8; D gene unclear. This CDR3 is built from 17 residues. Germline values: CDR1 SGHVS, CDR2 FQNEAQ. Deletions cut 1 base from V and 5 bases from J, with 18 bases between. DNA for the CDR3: TGTGCCAGCAGCTTAGGAAACCTTGTCCGCGGGGATCAGCCCCAGCATTTT. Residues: CASSLGNLVRGDQPQHF.

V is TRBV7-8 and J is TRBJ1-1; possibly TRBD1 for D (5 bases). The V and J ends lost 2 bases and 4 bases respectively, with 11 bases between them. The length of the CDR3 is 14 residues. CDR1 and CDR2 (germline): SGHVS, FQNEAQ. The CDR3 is CASSLSRQFTEAFF. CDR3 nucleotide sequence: TGTGCCAGCAGCTTAAGTCGACAGTTCACTGAAGCTTTCTTT.

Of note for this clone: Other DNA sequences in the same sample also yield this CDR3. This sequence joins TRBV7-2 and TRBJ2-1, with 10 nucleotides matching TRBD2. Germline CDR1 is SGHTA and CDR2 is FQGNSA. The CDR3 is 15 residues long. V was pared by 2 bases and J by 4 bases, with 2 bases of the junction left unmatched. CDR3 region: CASSLRTSGYNEQFF. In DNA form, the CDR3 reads TGTGCCAGCAGCTTAAGGACTAGCGGTTACAATGAGCAGTTCTTC. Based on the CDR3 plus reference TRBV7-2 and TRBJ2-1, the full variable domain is GAGVSQSPSNKVTEKGKDVELRCDPISGHTALYWYRQSLGQGLEFLIYFQGNSAPDKSGLPSDRFSAERTGGSVSTLTIQRTQQEDSAVYLCASSLRTSGYNEQFFGPGTRLTVL.

CDR3 loop: CASSMSSGGADTQYF. DNA of the CDR3: TGTGCCAGTAGTATGTCTAGCGGAGGTGCAGATACGCAGTATTTT. The V and J genes are TRBV19 and TRBJ2-3; 7 positions match TRBD2. CDR1 and CDR2 from the germline V gene are LNHDA and SQIVND (reference sequence). V lost 3 bases to trimming and J lost 4 bases; unmatched junction nucleotides: 7. CDR3 length: 15 residues.

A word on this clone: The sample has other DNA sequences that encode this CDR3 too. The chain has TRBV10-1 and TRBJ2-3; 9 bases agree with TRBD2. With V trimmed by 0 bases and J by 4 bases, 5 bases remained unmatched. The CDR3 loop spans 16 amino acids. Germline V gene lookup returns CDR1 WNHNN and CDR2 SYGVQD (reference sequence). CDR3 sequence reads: CASSESSAGGPDTQYF. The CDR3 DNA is TGCGCCAGCAGTGAGTCGAGTGCGGGAGGGCCAGATACGCAGTATTTT.

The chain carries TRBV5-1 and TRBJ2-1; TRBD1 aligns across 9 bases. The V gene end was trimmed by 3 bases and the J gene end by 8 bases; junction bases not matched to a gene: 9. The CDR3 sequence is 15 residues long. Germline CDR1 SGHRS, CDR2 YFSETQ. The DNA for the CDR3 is TGCGCCAGCAGCTCTTTGGACAGGGGTGGCGATGAGCAGTTCTTC. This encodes CASSSLDRGGDEQFF. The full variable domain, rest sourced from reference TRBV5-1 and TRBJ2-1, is KAGVTQTPRYLIKTRGQQVTLSCSPISGHRSVSWYQQTPGQGLQFLFEYFSETQRNKGNFPGRFSGRQFSNSRSEMNVSTLELGDSALYLCASSSLDRGGDEQFFGPGTRLTVL.

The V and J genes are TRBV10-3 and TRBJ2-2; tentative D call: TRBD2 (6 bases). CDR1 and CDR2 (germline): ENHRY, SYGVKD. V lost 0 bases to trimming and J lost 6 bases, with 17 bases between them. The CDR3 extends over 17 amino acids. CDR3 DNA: TGTGCCATCAGTGAGTCGGAGACTAGAGCGGCGGCCGGGGAGCTGTTTTTT. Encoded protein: CAISESETRAAAGELFF.

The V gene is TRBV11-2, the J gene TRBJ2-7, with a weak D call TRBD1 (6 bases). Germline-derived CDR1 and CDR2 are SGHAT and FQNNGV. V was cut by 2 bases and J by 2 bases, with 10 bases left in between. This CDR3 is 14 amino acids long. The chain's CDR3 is CASSLWGPTYEQYF. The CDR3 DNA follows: TGTGCCAGCAGCTTATGGGGGCCTACCTACGAGCAGTACTTC.

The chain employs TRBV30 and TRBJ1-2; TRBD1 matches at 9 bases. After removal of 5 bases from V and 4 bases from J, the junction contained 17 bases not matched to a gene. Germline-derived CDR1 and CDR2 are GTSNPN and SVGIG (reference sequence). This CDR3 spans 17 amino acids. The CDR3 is CAWSSGTGFCRGYGYTF. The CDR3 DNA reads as TGTGCCTGGTCTTCCGGGACAGGGTTTTGTAGGGGCTATGGCTACACCTTC.

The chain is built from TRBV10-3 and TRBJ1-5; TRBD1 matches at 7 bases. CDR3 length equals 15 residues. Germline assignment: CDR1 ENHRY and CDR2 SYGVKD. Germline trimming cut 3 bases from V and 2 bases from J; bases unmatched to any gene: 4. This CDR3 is CAISDFGQGNQPQHF. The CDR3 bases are TGTGCCATCAGTGATTTCGGACAGGGCAATCAGCCCCAGCATTTT.

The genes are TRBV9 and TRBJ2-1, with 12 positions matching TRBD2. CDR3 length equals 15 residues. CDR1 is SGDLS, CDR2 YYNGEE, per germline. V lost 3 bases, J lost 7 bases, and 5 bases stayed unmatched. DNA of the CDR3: TGTGCCAGCAGCGCTAGCGGGGGGGCCGGGAATGAGCAGTTCTTC. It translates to CASSASGGAGNEQFF.

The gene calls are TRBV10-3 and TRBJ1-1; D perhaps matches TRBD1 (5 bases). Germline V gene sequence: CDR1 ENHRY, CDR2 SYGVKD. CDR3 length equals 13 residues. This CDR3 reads CASRVGPNTEAFF. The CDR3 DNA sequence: TGTGCAAGCCGCGTGGGACCGAACACTGAAGCTTTCTTT.

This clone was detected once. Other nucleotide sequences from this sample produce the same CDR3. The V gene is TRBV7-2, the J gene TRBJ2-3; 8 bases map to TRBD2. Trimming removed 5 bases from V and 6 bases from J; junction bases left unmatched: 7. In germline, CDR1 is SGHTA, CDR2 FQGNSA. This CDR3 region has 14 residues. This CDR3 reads CASSPRGGADTQYF. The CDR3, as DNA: TGTGCCAGCAGCCCCCGGGGGGGGGCGGATACGCAGTATTTT.

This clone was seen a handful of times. The CDR3 reads CASSSLQGGSNQPQHF. The CDR3 bases are TGTGCCAGTAGTAGCCTCCAGGGGGGTAGCAATCAGCCCCAGCATTTT. This chain uses TRBV19 with TRBJ1-5, with 7 bases lining up with TRBD1. The V gene's germline CDR1 is LNHDA and CDR2 SQIVND (reference sequence). The CDR3 loop spans 16 amino acids. V was pared by 4 bases and J by 0 bases, with 6 bases of the junction left unmatched.

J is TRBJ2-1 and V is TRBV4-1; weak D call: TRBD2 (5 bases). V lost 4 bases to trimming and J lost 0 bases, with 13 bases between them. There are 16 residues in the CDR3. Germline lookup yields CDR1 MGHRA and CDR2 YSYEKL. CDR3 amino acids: CASSPSRPGSYNEQFF. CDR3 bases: TGCGCCAGCAGCCCTAGCCGGCCCGGCTCCTACAATGAGCAGTTCTTC.

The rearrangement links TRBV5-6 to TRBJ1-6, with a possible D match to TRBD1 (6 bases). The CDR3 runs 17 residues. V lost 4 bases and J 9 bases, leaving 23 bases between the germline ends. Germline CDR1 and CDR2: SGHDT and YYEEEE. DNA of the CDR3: TGTGCCAGCAGCGCCGGTCTTCGGGACCGGGACATTTCACCCCTCCACTTT. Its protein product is CASSAGLRDRDISPLHF. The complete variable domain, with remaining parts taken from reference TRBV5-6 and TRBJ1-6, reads DAGVTQSPTHLIKTRGQQVTLRCSPKSGHDTVSWYQQALGQGPQFIFQYYEEEERQRGNFPDRFSGHQFPNYSSELNVNALLLGDSALYLCASSAGLRDRDISPLHFGNGTRLTVT.

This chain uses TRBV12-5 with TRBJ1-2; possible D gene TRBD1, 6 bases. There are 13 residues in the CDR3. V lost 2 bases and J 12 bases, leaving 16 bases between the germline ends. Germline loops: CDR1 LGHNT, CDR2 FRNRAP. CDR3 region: CASGLNLQGLNTF. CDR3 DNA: TGTGCTAGTGGTTTGAACTTACAGGGTCTAAACACCTTC.

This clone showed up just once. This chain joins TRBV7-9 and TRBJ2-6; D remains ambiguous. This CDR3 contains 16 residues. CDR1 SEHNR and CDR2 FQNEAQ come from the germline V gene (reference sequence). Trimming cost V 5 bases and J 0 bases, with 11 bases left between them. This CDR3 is CASSPRLDSGANVLTF. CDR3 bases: TGTGCCAGCAGCCCCCGACTGGACTCTGGGGCCAACGTCCTGACTTTC.

Here the CDR3 DNA reads TGTGCCTGGAGTGTGAGGAAGGGTACGGTGGTTTCACCCCTCCACTTT. This encodes CAWSVRKGTVVSPLHF. The rearrangement joins TRBV30 to TRBJ1-6; D gene ambiguous. This CDR3 is built from 16 residues. The V and J ends lost 0 bases and 9 bases respectively, with 18 bases between them. Germline V lookup: CDR1 GTSNPN, CDR2 SVGIG (reference sequence).

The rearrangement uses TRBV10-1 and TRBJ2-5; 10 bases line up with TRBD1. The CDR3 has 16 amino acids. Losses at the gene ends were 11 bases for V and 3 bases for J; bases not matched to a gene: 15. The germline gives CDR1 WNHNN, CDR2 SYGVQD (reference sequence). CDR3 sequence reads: CAAGIVGQGKEETQYF. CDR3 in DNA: TGCGCCGCGGGCATAGTGGGACAGGGGAAAGAAGAGACCCAGTACTTC.

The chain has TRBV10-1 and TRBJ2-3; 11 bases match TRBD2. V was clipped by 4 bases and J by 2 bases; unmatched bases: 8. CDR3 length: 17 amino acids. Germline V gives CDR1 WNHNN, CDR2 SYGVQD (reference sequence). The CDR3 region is CASSATGTSGSTDTQYF. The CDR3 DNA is TGCGCCAGCAGTGCTACCGGGACTAGCGGTTCCACAGATACGCAGTATTTT.